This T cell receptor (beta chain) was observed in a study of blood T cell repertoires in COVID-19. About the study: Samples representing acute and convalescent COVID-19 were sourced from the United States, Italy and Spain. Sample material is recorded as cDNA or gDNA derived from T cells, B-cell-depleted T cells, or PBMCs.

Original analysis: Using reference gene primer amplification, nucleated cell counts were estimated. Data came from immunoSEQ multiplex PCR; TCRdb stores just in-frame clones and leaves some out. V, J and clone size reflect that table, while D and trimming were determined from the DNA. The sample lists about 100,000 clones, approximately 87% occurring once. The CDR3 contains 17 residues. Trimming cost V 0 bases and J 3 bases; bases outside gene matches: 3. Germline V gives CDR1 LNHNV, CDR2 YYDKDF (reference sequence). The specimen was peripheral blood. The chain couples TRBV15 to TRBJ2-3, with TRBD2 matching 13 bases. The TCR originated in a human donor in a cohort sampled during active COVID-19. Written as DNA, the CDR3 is TGTGCCACCAGCAGAGATCGACTAGCGGGAGGAACAGATACGCAGTATTTT. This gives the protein CATSRDRLAGGTDTQYF.